The sequence of this TCR beta chain was determined in a study of spatial heterogeneity in lung cancer. Findings and caveats of the study: Higher tumor mutation counts went along with higher counts of expanded intratumoral alpha and beta TCRs.

One entry per CDR3 protein results from TCRdb running MiXCR on the 5' RACE reads. Here the sample spans roughly 16,000 distinct CDR3 sequences, 6.2% being singletons. Time point noted: sample taken at primary tumor resection. In this sample, this clonotype turned up many times. Antigen specificity is unknown. This beta chain lies outside the target of a library built for alpha chains; its clone size means little. The receptor was isolated from a male donor with early-stage non-small cell lung cancer. The starting material was lung tumor tissue, obtained at surgery.

CDR3 sequence: CASSSQGWNSPLHF. The CDR3 DNA reads TGTGCCAGCAGCTCACAGGGATGGAATTCACCCCTCCACTTT. V usage is TRBV7-3 and J usage is TRBJ1-6, with D possibly TRBD1 on 6 matching bases. Trimming shortened V by 4 bases and J by 7 bases, and 11 bases separated the two germline ends. The CDR3 contains 14 residues. Germline V gene lookup returns CDR1 SGHTA and CDR2 FQGTGA.